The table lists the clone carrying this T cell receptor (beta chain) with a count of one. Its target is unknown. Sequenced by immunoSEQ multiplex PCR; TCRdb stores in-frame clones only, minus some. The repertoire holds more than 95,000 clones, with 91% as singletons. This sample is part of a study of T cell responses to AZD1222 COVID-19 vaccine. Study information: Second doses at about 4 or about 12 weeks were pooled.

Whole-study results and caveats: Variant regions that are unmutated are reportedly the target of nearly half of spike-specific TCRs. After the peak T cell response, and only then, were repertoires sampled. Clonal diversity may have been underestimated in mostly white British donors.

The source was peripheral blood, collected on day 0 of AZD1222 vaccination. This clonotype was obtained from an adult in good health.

The CDR3 is CSVILAGGISYNEQFF. DNA for the CDR3: TGCAGTGTGATACTAGCGGGAGGCATCTCCTACAATGAGCAGTTCTTC. J is TRBJ2-1 and V is TRBV29-1, with 12 bases fitting TRBD2. The CDR3 sequence is 16 residues long. Germline V gene sequence: CDR1 SQVTM, CDR2 ANQGSEA.